Below are 17 T cell receptor beta chains sequenced from a single sample in a study of vaccination and CD4 T cells after COVID-19. Cultured CD4+ T-cell DNA underwent Oncomine TCR Beta short-read sequencing. TCRdb independently ran MiXCR on the PCR reads; one entry per CDR3 protein. The table has approximately 14,000 distinct CDR3 sequences, 51% seen once. The treatment here: roughly 10-day PBMC culture with coronavirus spike peptide pools or control peptides (ViraFEST assay). What these receptors recognize is not known. The sequenced sample consisted of CD4+ T cells from blood, cultured in vitro. These receptors were taken from a human donor who had recovered from COVID-19.

This chain uses TRBV5-4 with TRBJ1-2; the match to TRBD1 covers 9 bases. V lost 4 bases and J lost 7; bases outside the gene matches: 11. Germline V gene sequence: CDR1 SGHNT, CDR2 YYREEE (reference sequence). The CDR3 consists of 15 residues. CDR3 residues: CASSPPDRGLRGYTF. The CDR3 nucleotides are TGTGCCAGCAGCCCACCGGACAGGGGACTTCGTGGCTACACCTTC.

This chain links TRBV6-1 with TRBJ1-1; possibly TRBD1 for D (6 bases). Between the trimmed V and J ends, which lost 6 bases and 3 bases, there was a span of 20 bases. Looked up from germline, CDR1 is MNHNS and CDR2 is SASEGT. This CDR3 is built from 16 residues. CDR3 region: CASSTKYTGAHTEAFF. The CDR3 nucleotides read TGTGCCAGCAGCACTAAATACACGGGGGCCCACACTGAAGCTTTCTTT.

This clonotype was seen only a few times. The chain couples TRBV6-2 or TRBV6-3 to TRBJ2-3, with 9 bases identical to TRBD2. The CDR3 spans 16 residues. With V trimmed by 8 bases and J by 0 bases, 9 bases remained unmatched. CDR1 is MNHEY, CDR2 SVGEGT, per germline. CDR3 sequence (DNA): TGTGCCAGCGGGACTAGCCGTGCGACTAGCACAGATACGCAGTATTTT. It is translated as CASGTSRATSTDTQYF.

The chain employs TRBV27 and TRBJ2-1; D may match TRBD1 or TRBD2 (6 bases each). This CDR3 region has 17 residues. Trimming stripped 3 bases from V and 4 bases from J, with 19 bases between. Germline values: CDR1 MNHEY, CDR2 SMNVEV (reference sequence). CDR3 in DNA: TGTGCCAGCAGTTTTGCCCAGGGGACTGGGGGTTACAATGAGCAGTTCTTC. Encoded protein: CASSFAQGTGGYNEQFF.

This clonotype was counted a few times. V is TRBV6-1 and J is TRBJ2-7; D is possibly TRBD2 (6 bases). Per germline, CDR1 MNHNS and CDR2 SASEGT. CDR3 length: 14 residues. V dropped 5 bases and J dropped 3 bases, with 14 bases sitting between them. The CDR3: CASSPRLDSYEQYF. The CDR3 coding sequence is TGTGCCAGCAGTCCTCGACTAGATAGCTACGAGCAGTACTTC.

The rearrangement joins TRBV19 to TRBJ1-2; D ambiguous. Germline V lookup: CDR1 LNHDA, CDR2 SQIVND (reference sequence). CDR3 length: 13 residues. Trimming left V 1 base short and J 5 bases short, with 8 bases between. In DNA, the CDR3 is TGTGCCAGTAGTATAGTCACCAGATATGGCTACACCTTC. It encodes CASSIVTRYGYTF. Based on the CDR3 plus reference TRBV19 and TRBJ1-2, the full variable domain is DGGITQSPKYLFRKEGQNVTLSCEQNLNHDAMYWYRQDPGQGLRLIYYSQIVNDFQKGDIAEGYSVSREKKESFPLTVTSAQKNPTAFYLCASSIVTRYGYTFGSGTRLTVV.

The chain links TRBV19 to TRBJ2-7; no clear D. Trimming shortened V by 6 bases and J by 1 base, and 19 bases separated the two germline ends. CDR3 length: 16 amino acids. Germline CDR1 is LNHDA and CDR2 is SQIVND (reference sequence). CDR3 amino acids: CASRGPSTVGSYEQYF. CDR3 DNA: TGTGCCAGTAGAGGACCCTCGACTGTAGGGTCCTACGAGCAGTACTTC. The variable domain in full, with the rest retrieved from reference TRBV19 and TRBJ2-7, is DGGITQSPKYLFRKEGQNVTLSCEQNLNHDAMYWYRQDPGQGLRLIYYSQIVNDFQKGDIAEGYSVSREKKESFPLTVTSAQKNPTAFYLCASRGPSTVGSYEQYFGPGTRLTVT.

The CDR3 DNA is TGCGCCAGCAGTGAGTCGGGGAACTATGGCTACACCTTC. This gives the protein CASSESGNYGYTF. V is TRBV10-2 and J is TRBJ1-2; D remains unclear. V lost 0 bases, J lost 2 bases, and 4 bases lay in between. Germline V gene lookup returns CDR1 WSHSY and CDR2 SAAADI. This CDR3 has 13 residues.

V usage is TRBV29-1 and J usage is TRBJ1-1; D not resolved. The CDR3 loop spans 15 amino acids. Per germline, CDR1 SQVTM and CDR2 ANQGSEA. The ends were cut back, 5 bases at V and 4 bases at J, with 20 bases in the middle. CDR3 sequence reads: CSVTKRFTSGTEAFF. The CDR3 DNA is TGCAGCGTTACTAAAAGATTCACCTCAGGCACTGAAGCTTTCTTT.

The chain joins TRBV3-1 to TRBJ1-6; the match to TRBD1 covers 7 bases. Trimming at V came to 3 bases and at J to 4 bases, leaving 3 bases not matched to a gene. The CDR3 has 15 residues. CDR1 and CDR2 (germline): LGHDT, YNNKEL (reference sequence). Here the CDR3 reads CASSQVQGYNSPLHF. The CDR3 coding sequence is TGTGCCAGCAGCCAGGTACAGGGGTATAATTCACCCCTCCACTTT. Full variable domain (remainder filled in from reference TRBV3-1 and TRBJ1-6): DTAVSQTPKYLVTQMGNDKSIKCEQNLGHDTMYWYKQDSKKFLKIMFSYNNKELIINETVPNRFSPKSPDKAHLNLHINSLELGDSAVYFCASSQVQGYNSPLHFGNGTRLTVT.

This chain joins TRBV5-5 and TRBJ2-1; 10 positions agree with TRBD2. Germline CDR1 and CDR2: SGHKS and YYEKEE (reference sequence). Trimming removed 3 bases from V and 4 bases from J; junction bases left unmatched: 7. The CDR3 extends over 16 amino acids. The CDR3 bases are TGTGCCAGCAGCTCACGACTAGCGGGTCGGTACAATGAGCAGTTCTTC. Protein product: CASSSRLAGRYNEQFF.

The V call is TRBV24-1, the J call TRBJ2-2; 11 positions agree with TRBD2. V trimming: 4 bases; J trimming: 6 bases; junction bases outside the gene matches: 6. Germline V gives CDR1 KGHDR, CDR2 SFDVKD. The CDR3 has 16 amino acids. The CDR3 loop reads CATSDRSGRAPGELFF. The DNA of the CDR3 is TGTGCCACCAGTGACCGTAGCGGGAGGGCCCCCGGGGAGCTGTTTTTT.

This chain joins TRBV12-3 or TRBV12-4 and TRBJ1-5; D remains ambiguous. V was pared by 6 bases and J by 4 bases, with 10 bases between. The CDR3 loop spans 13 amino acids. CDR3 bases: TGTGCCAGCAGCCCGGACCAGAATCAGCCCCAGCATTTT. It encodes CASSPDQNQPQHF.

Only a few counts were recorded for this clonotype. The chain is built from TRBV6-1 and TRBJ1-2; TRBD1 aligns across 7 bases. V was clipped by 6 bases and J by 6 bases; unmatched bases: 1. The germline V gene has CDR1 MNHNS and CDR2 SASEGT. This CDR3 is built from 11 residues. Here the CDR3 reads CASSDRDGYTF. CDR3 nucleotides: TGTGCCAGCAGCGACAGGGATGGCTACACCTTC.

This clonotype was counted between two and nine times. The chain combines TRBV14 with TRBJ1-6; D is unresolved. V was trimmed by 1 base and J by 7 bases, leaving 8 bases between them. Germline CDR1 is SGHDN and CDR2 is FVKESK. This CDR3 region has 14 residues. CDR3 DNA sequence: TGTGCCAGCAGCCAAGGAAGACACAATTCACCCCTCCACTTT. Translating it yields CASSQGRHNSPLHF.

This rearrangement joins TRBV10-3 to TRBJ2-7, with D hard to call. Between the trimmed V and J ends, which lost 0 bases and 6 bases, there was a span of 21 bases. Germline lookup yields CDR1 ENHRY and CDR2 SYGVKD. The length of the CDR3 is 17 residues. The DNA of the CDR3 is TGTGCCATCAGTGAGTCGAGCTTTAGGCTTCCCCGCGGCGAGCAGTACTTC. Amino acid sequence: CAISESSFRLPRGEQYF.

This clonotype showed up just a few times. The CDR3 protein is CSARTPSGSSTDTQYF. The CDR3 bases are TGCAGTGCTAGGACCCCTAGCGGATCTAGCACAGATACGCAGTATTTT. The V call is TRBV20-1, the J call TRBJ2-3, with TRBD2 matching over 7 bases. J gave up 0 bases and V 3 bases, and 9 bases lay outside the gene matches. This CDR3 has 16 amino acids. The germline CDR1 and CDR2 sequences are DFQATT and SNEGSKA (reference sequence).